This T cell receptor beta chain was captured in a study of human T cells and chemical hapten exposure. Study as a whole: Patients, mostly women, had alopecia areata, alopecia totalis or alopecia universalis.

This clonotype was seen at least ten times. Time point given: patch test 2, 6 weeks after DPC sensitization. Sample treatment: therapeutic diphenylcyclopropenone sensitization with weekly scalp DPC. Germline values: CDR1 SNHLY, CDR2 FYNNEI. Trimming took off 7 bases at V and 6 bases at J, with 17 bases between the two ends. The CDR3 totals 14 residues. Each cDNA molecule in the library carried unique molecular identifiers. MiXCR, applied by TCRdb to the RACE reads, yields one record per CDR3 protein. The table shows about 350,000 distinct CDR3 sequences, with about 6% occurring only once. The starting material was whole blood, obtained in connection with sensitization to the hapten diphenylcyclopropenone (DPC). The chain links TRBV2 to TRBJ2-3; no reliable D call. This clonotype was obtained from a woman between 18 and 30 years old with alopecia areata. Some clones in this sample may be carry-over from other donors' samples. The DNA for the CDR3 is TGTGCCAGCATCAATAAGTGGGCCCGCGATACGCAGTATTTT. It encodes CASINKWARDTQYF.